The rows below give T cell receptor beta chains drawn from one sample of a study of blood T cell repertoires in COVID-19. Using immunoSEQ multiplex PCR, the repertoire was profiled, and TCRdb retains in-frame clones only, with some absent. Counted here are 250,000 to 350,000 clones, roughly nine tenths occurring once; the ten biggest clones make up just under 0.95%. Sample: peripheral blood. The receptor source for this set is a woman between 40 and 55 years old who had recovered from COVID-19. The CDR3 runs from the conserved cysteine through the conserved F or W. D genes are given only for firm matches. Size is stated for part of the rows, as once, few or many counts, or as a class when the clone is expanded.

j_gene: TRBJ2-7; abundance: NA; v_gene: TRBV3-1/TRBV3-2; d_gene: TRBD2; CDR3aa: CASSPYGTSGSSPNEQYF; CDR3nt: TGTGCCAGCAGCCCTTATGGGACTAGCGGGAGCTCGCCAAACGAGCAGTACTTC
j_gene: TRBJ2-1; abundance: once; v_gene: TRBV9; d_gene: NA; CDR3aa: CASSTGSYNEQFF; CDR3nt: TGTGCCAGCAGCACCGGCTCCTACAATGAGCAGTTCTTC
j_gene: TRBJ2-7; abundance: once; v_gene: TRBV24-1; d_gene: NA; CDR3aa: CATSDLHSLEQYF; CDR3nt: TGTGCCACCAGTGATTTACATTCCCTGGAGCAGTACTTC
j_gene: TRBJ2-1; abundance: NA; v_gene: TRBV27; d_gene: TRBD2; CDR3aa: CASSPGTSGRYYNEQFF; CDR3nt: TGTGCCAGCAGTCCCGGGACTAGCGGGAGATACTACAATGAGCAGTTCTTC
j_gene: TRBJ1-5; abundance: NA; v_gene: TRBV2; d_gene: TRBD1; CDR3aa: CASSDDRVSNQPQHF; CDR3nt: TGTGCCAGCAGTGACGACAGGGTTAGCAATCAGCCCCAGCATTTT
j_gene: TRBJ2-4; abundance: NA; v_gene: TRBV13; d_gene: TRBD1; CDR3aa: CASSGRDSETGDIQYF; CDR3nt: TGTGCCAGCAGCGGCCGGGACAGCGAAACCGGGGACATTCAGTACTTC
j_gene: TRBJ1-1; abundance: few; v_gene: TRBV18; d_gene: TRBD1; CDR3aa: CASSPLDRGNTEAFF; CDR3nt: TGTGCCAGCTCACCCCTGGACAGGGGGAACACTGAAGCTTTCTTT
j_gene: TRBJ2-5; abundance: NA; v_gene: TRBV24-1; d_gene: NA; CDR3aa: CATSRGDQETQYF; CDR3nt: TGTGCCACCAGTCGCGGGGACCAAGAGACCCAGTACTTC
j_gene: TRBJ2-3; abundance: NA; v_gene: TRBV24-1; d_gene: TRBD2; CDR3aa: CATSDSRTSGNTDTQYF; CDR3nt: TGTGCCACCAGTGACTCCCGGACTAGCGGGAACACAGATACGCAGTATTTT
j_gene: TRBJ2-1; abundance: NA; v_gene: TRBV3-1/TRBV3-2; d_gene: NA; CDR3aa: CASSVAPANYNEQFF; CDR3nt: TGTGCCAGCAGCGTAGCGCCCGCAAACTACAATGAGCAGTTCTTC
j_gene: TRBJ2-2; abundance: NA; v_gene: TRBV12-5; d_gene: NA; CDR3aa: CASGLTAGLSTGELFF; CDR3nt: TGTGCTAGTGGTTTAACTGCGGGCCTTAGCACCGGGGAGCTGTTTTTT
j_gene: TRBJ2-7; abundance: NA; v_gene: TRBV4-2; d_gene: NA; CDR3aa: CASSQDEIPVGASYEQYF; CDR3nt: TGTGCCAGCAGCCAAGACGAAATCCCGGTAGGGGCCTCCTACGAGCAGTACTTC
j_gene: TRBJ2-2; abundance: few; v_gene: TRBV18; d_gene: NA; CDR3aa: CASSPRRSGPNTGELFF; CDR3nt: TGTGCCAGCTCACCACGTCGCAGCGGGCCAAACACCGGGGAGCTGTTTTTT
j_gene: TRBJ1-2; abundance: NA; v_gene: TRBV5-6; d_gene: NA; CDR3aa: CASSFEQGEKYGYTF; CDR3nt: TGTGCCAGCAGCTTCGAACAGGGAGAGAAGTATGGCTACACCTTC
j_gene: TRBJ2-1; abundance: NA; v_gene: TRBV5-1; d_gene: NA; CDR3aa: CASSLATVPSYNEQFF; CDR3nt: TGCGCCAGCAGCTTGGCGACAGTGCCCTCCTACAATGAGCAGTTCTTC
j_gene: TRBJ2-1; abundance: NA; v_gene: TRBV27; d_gene: NA; CDR3aa: CASSRGGAGVNEQFF; CDR3nt: TGTGCCAGCAGTCGTGGGGGGGCGGGTGTTAATGAGCAGTTCTTC